This T cell receptor (beta chain) originates from a study of blood T cell repertoires in COVID-19. Study summary: COVID-19 samples, acute and convalescent, were from the United States, Italy and Spain. The cDNA or gDNA used as material had been derived from T cells, B-cell-depleted T cells, or PBMCs.

This CDR3 contains 13 residues. Losses at the gene ends were 7 bases for V and 5 bases for J; bases not matched to a gene: 7. From germline, CDR1 is SGHAT and CDR2 FQNNGV. Authors' methods: Amplification with reference gene primers provided the estimates of nucleated cell counts. The data were produced by immunoSEQ multiplex PCR, yet TCRdb's version contains in-frame clones alone and is incomplete. That table is the source of V, J and clone size, and D and trimming were worked out from the DNA. The sample consists of about 74,000 clones, more than 90% of them appearing once. The sequenced sample consisted of peripheral blood. The TCR sequence derives from a man between 50 and 59 years old with acute or convalescent COVID-19. The gene calls are TRBV11-2 and TRBJ1-1; TRBD1 agrees at 7 bases. The DNA for the CDR3 is TGTGCCAGCACACGACAGGGCAGGACTGAAGCTTTCTTT. It is translated as CASTRQGRTEAFF. Based on the CDR3 plus reference TRBV11-2 and TRBJ1-1, the full variable domain is EAGVAQSPRYKIIEKRQSVAFWCNPISGHATLYWYQQILGQGPKLLIQFQNNGVVDDSQLPKDRFSAERLKGVDSTLKIQPAKLEDSAVYLCASTRQGRTEAFFGQGTRLTVV.